These 7 T cell receptor beta chains came from one sample sequenced in a study of metastatic and nonmetastatic thyroid tumors (dated by TCRdb to about 2020). Library prep was done by PCR. The sample was run on an Illumina HiSeq 4000. The public reads were run again by TCRdb, first through fastp at Q25 and then through MiXCR, and only productive beta chains were kept. This sample holds just over 14,000 clones; 3% to 4.5% were observed only once. The ten largest make up around 27% of the sample. None of the patients had been given any treatment before thyroid surgery. Material: tumor tissue. Receptors originate from a female donor with papillary thyroid cancer or a benign thyroid nodule (not recorded which). Some clones in this sample may be carry-over from other donors' samples.

This clone came up a few times. The V and J genes are TRBV15 and TRBJ1-1, with D maybe TRBD1 (5 bases). The ends were cut back, 0 bases at V and 1 base at J, with 12 bases in the middle. The CDR3 runs 16 residues. CDR1 is LNHNV and CDR2 is YYDKDF in the germline V gene (reference sequence). CDR3 DNA sequence: TGTGCCACCAGCAGAGATTCGGACATGCGGAACACTGAAGCTTTCTTT. Residues: CATSRDSDMRNTEAFF. The whole variable domain, filled in from reference TRBV15 and TRBJ1-1, reads DAMVIQNPRYQVTQFGKPVTLSCSQTLNHNVMYWYQQKSSQAPKLLFHYYDKDFNNEADTPDNFQSRRPNTSFCFLDIRSPGLGDTAMYLCATSRDSDMRNTEAFFGQGTRLTVV.

This clone was observed a handful of times. The genes are TRBV6-1 and TRBJ2-1, with 8 bases lining up with TRBD2. Germline V gene data show CDR1 as MNHNS and CDR2 as SASEGT. V shed 2 bases, J shed 0 bases, and the junction held 0 bases outside the gene matches. The CDR3 is 15 residues long. CDR3 nucleotide sequence: TGTGCCAGCAGTGAACTAGCGGGCTCCTACAATGAGCAGTTCTTC. Translating gives CASSELAGSYNEQFF.

This clone came up a few times. J is TRBJ1-5 and V is TRBV5-1, with D unclear. Germline V gene sequence: CDR1 SGHRS, CDR2 YFSETQ. Trimming removed 3 bases at V and 1 base at J, with 11 bases between. The CDR3 extends over 15 amino acids. CDR3 loop: CASSYSSESNQPQHF. CDR3 nucleotides: TGCGCCAGCAGCTACTCCTCCGAGAGCAATCAGCCCCAGCATTTT.

Judged by abundance, this clone is medium-sized. The rearrangement links TRBV7-9 to TRBJ2-1, with 10 positions matching TRBD1. This CDR3 contains 16 residues. Losses at the gene ends were 2 bases for V and 9 bases for J; bases not matched to a gene: 10. Germline CDR1 and CDR2: SEHNR and FQNEAQ (reference sequence). The CDR3 nucleotides are TGTGCCAGCAGCTTATTTGGGACAGGGGTCTCTGGTGAGCAGTTCTTC. This codes for CASSLFGTGVSGEQFF.

This clone showed up just a few times. The V gene is TRBV25-1, the J gene TRBJ1-6; D gene ambiguous. This CDR3 region has 15 residues. V shed 3 bases and J shed 8 bases, with 14 bases lying between them. The germline V gene has CDR1 MGHDK and CDR2 SYGVNS. CDR3 nucleotide sequence: TGTGCCAGCAGTGATTGGAGTCGGATTGATTCACCCCTCCACTTT. This translates into CASSDWSRIDSPLHF.

This chain connects TRBV12-3 or TRBV12-4 to TRBJ2-7; D gene unclear. CDR3 length equals 14 residues. V gave up 1 base and J gave up 0 bases, with 7 bases separating them. This CDR3 is CASSLVAVSYEQYF. The CDR3 bases are TGTGCCAGCAGTTTAGTGGCGGTCTCCTACGAGCAGTACTTC.

This clone was observed a handful of times. V and J are TRBV20-1 and TRBJ1-5; 7 nucleotides align to TRBD1. This CDR3 is 13 amino acids long. V shed 6 bases, J shed 3 bases, and the junction held 5 bases outside the gene matches. Germline CDR1 reads DFQATT; CDR2 reads SNEGSKA (reference sequence). CDR3 amino acids: CSATTGPNQPQHF. The CDR3 region has the DNA TGCAGTGCAACGACAGGGCCCAATCAGCCCCAGCATTTT.